This TCR beta chain was sequenced for a study of T cell clonality in common variable immunodeficiency (dated by TCRdb to about 2015). The study at large found these results: Patient heterogeneity within the CVID cohort put limits on correlating repertoire features with clinical complications. Increased TCRbeta clonality was found in CVID subjects compared with healthy controls (t-test p = 0.018), with the increase being most characteristic of about a third of subjects. CVID TCRbeta sequences were reported to have fewer deletions and N-nucleotide insertions and to lack highly modified clones with 13 or more V deletions. According to the authors, figuring out what caused the increased clonality in CVID would require sequencing the repertoires of T cell subpopulations. Even though DNA input was equal, the average per sample came to some 82,000 unique sequences for controls compared with around 33,000 for CVID samples. CVID subjects shared fewer TCRbeta clones with each other than healthy controls did (p < 0.0001).

This clone was seen ten or more times. Its antigen specificity is not known. The CDR3 end lies 3 residues beyond the end of the read and is filled in from the germline J gene. CVID samples and control samples contributed equivalent amounts of genomic DNA as sequencing input. For every sample, a 60 bp segment covering the rearranged TCRbeta CDR3 region was amplified and then sequenced. TCRbeta amplification used the immunoSEQ assay, a bias-corrected multiplex PCR with high-throughput sequencing. The paper's processing steps were these. Every unique nucleotide sequence counted as a clone and was annotated with V, D and J genes, copy number and frequency. Sequences were labeled productive if in frame, and non-productive if out of frame or containing stop codons. As previously described, clonality was computed from Shannon's entropy. The predicted amino acid sequences of productive clones were used to derive mean CDR3 Kyte-Doolittle hydropathy. Scaled V gene usage was hierarchically clustered using Manhattan distance and complete linkage with the R hclust function. To assess clone sharing by CDR3 amino acid sequence, 12 repertoires per group were resampled over 100 rounds. The repertoires were searched for about 68 published EBV-specific TCRbeta sequences and fewer than 250 published CMV-specific TCRbeta sequences. A couple of CVID samples that yielded fewer than 10,000 sequences were excluded from the analysis, so roughly 40 CVID repertoires were retained. TCRdb obtained this table from immuneACCESS and retained in-frame rearrangements with V and J assigned. These tables miss some clones; where compared with another copy, unresolved V genes account for less than half of the shortfall, and the remainder is unexplained. Clone size and V and J calls were adopted from that table, with D and trimming inferred from the DNA. The sample features about 52,000 clones, and none is a singleton. 2% to 2.5% of the sample goes to the ten largest clones.

Most of the CVID patients and most of the healthy controls were of Caucasian heritage. From each donor, roughly 4.5 to 8 ml of heparinized peripheral whole blood was collected. Genomic DNA from adults with common variable immune deficiency (CVID) and from healthy adult controls was used to sequence TCRbeta CDR3 repertoires. The control group was made up of some 22 healthy adult volunteers (roughly ten male and around twelve female) whose ages ranged from about 23 to 66 years, with a mean age of approximately 37. To isolate peripheral blood mononuclear cells, diluted blood was subjected to density centrifugation over Hypaque 1077 or Ficoll-Paque. Genomic DNA was obtained from unsorted mononuclear cells using either Qiagen column purification or a centrifugation-based method. Including cysteine and phenylalanine, the CDR3 has 15 amino acids. The DNA covers only part of the CDR3, 36 bases in frame from base 1. V is pruned by 2 bases and J by 0 bases, leaving 1 base of the junction without a gene match. The germline V gene (reference sequence) specifies PRHDT as CDR1 and FYEKMQ as CDR2.

The chain links TRBV13 with TRBJ2-3, with 8 bases matching TRBD1. Material: peripheral blood mononuclear cells. The receptor was derived from a person aged 18 to 75 in good health. The sequenced part of the CDR3 DNA is TGTGCCAGCAGCTTAAACAGGGGGAGCACAGATACG. Translation gives CASSLNRGSTDT. The whole CDR3 sequence is CASSLNRGSTDTQYF.